The entry below gives a single TCR beta chain sequence along with its context. Its antigen is currently unknown. The trim removed 5 bases at V and 4 bases at J, leaving 3 bases unmatched. Germline V gene data show CDR1 as SNHLY and CDR2 as FYNNEI. This CDR3 has 14 residues. This entry comes from a study of shared clonotypes between healthy human individuals. Study-level points and caveats: Apart from blood, nothing was sampled; tissue repertoires likely differ. Clonotype sharing among donors was thought likely to change with sequencing depth.

The deep-level immunoSEQ assay was used. Sequencing used immunoSEQ multiplex PCR; TCRdb keeps in-frame clones, though not all of them. The data hold a few hundred thousand clones, with just over 75% observed a single time. The material sequenced was PBMCs. The rearrangement uses TRBV2 and TRBJ2-7; 12 nucleotides align to TRBD2. This receptor was obtained from a woman aged 40 to 50 in good health. Some clones in this sample may be carry-over from other donors' samples. This chain's CDR3 is CASSPLAGGYEQYF. In DNA form, the CDR3 reads TGTGCCAGCAGTCCACTAGCGGGAGGTTACGAGCAGTACTTC.